A single sample gave rise to the 14 T cell receptor beta chains below, sequenced in a study of shared clonotypes between healthy human individuals (dated by TCRdb to about 2020). The method was the immunoSEQ multiplex PCR assay. TCRdb took this table from immuneACCESS and kept in-frame rearrangements with V and J called. Such tables lack part of the clones; where checked against another copy, unresolved V genes explain under half of the gap, and the rest is unexplained. The sample table shows around 2.1 million clones, and under 97% are seen once. The ten largest account for 0.13% of the sample. Source material: naive CD4+ T cells sorted from blood. The cell subset or site tag for this specimen amounts to: CD45RA+ positively selected. These receptors were obtained from a man aged 18-30 years in good health.

This sequence joins TRBV5-6 and TRBJ2-3; D tentatively reads TRBD1 or TRBD2 (5 bases each). CDR1 is SGHDT, CDR2 YYEEEE, per germline. Trimming took 4 bases from V and 1 from J, leaving 22 bases between them. The CDR3 length is 18 residues. CDR3 protein: CASSMGPFSGRGTDTQYF. The CDR3 DNA reads as TGTGCCAGCAGCATGGGACCATTCTCAGGGCGGGGCACAGATACGCAGTATTTT.

The V gene is TRBV10-3, the J gene TRBJ1-3; 8 bases line up with TRBD1. CDR1 and CDR2 from the germline V gene are ENHRY and SYGVKD. The CDR3 extends over 17 amino acids. V lost 4 bases, J lost 4 bases, and 12 bases stayed unmatched. The CDR3 region is CAISGDRGALRGNTIYF. Here the CDR3 DNA reads TGTGCCATCAGTGGAGACAGGGGAGCCCTGAGGGGAAACACCATATATTTT.

This clone was counted a single time. The rearrangement joins TRBV7-8 to TRBJ1-1; D gene unclear. V lost 3 bases and J 6 bases, leaving 8 bases between the germline ends. Germline V gene sequence: CDR1 SGHVS, CDR2 FQNEAQ. The length of the CDR3 is 12 residues. CDR3 nucleotides: TGTGCCAGCAGCTTTGATTGGGCTGAAGCTTTCTTT. This codes for CASSFDWAEAFF.

V gene TRBV20-1 combines with J gene TRBJ2-1, with 9 bases that match TRBD2. CDR1 and CDR2 (germline): DFQATT, SNEGSKA (reference sequence). This CDR3 has 11 amino acids. The CDR3 bases are TGCAGGGCACTAGCGGGCCCCGAGGGGTTCTTC. Translating gives CRALAGPEGFF.

V and J are TRBV14 and TRBJ2-3, with 8 positions matching TRBD1. The junction had 8 bases not matched to a gene; V was cut back by 6 bases and J by 3 bases. Germline V gene sequence: CDR1 SGHDN, CDR2 FVKESK. CDR3 length: 15 amino acids. The CDR3 DNA reads as TGTGCCAGCAGAGGACAGGGAACGGGGACAGATACGCAGTATTTT. Protein: CASRGQGTGTDTQYF. The whole variable domain, remainder taken from reference TRBV14 and TRBJ2-3, is EAGVTQFPSHSVIEKGQTVTLRCDPISGHDNLYWYRRVMGKEIKFLLHFVKESKQDESGMPNNRFLAERTGGTYSTLKVQPAELEDSGVYFCASRGQGTGTDTQYFGPGTRLTVL.

The CDR3 DNA is TGTGCCAGCAGTGTGGGGGCAGGGGAGACCCAGTACTTC. Protein product: CASSVGAGETQYF. The chain couples TRBV6-4 to TRBJ2-5; possibly TRBD1 for D (6 bases). Germline lookup yields CDR1 MRHNA and CDR2 SNTAGT. Trimming removed 4 bases from V and 5 bases from J, with 11 bases in between. The CDR3 has 13 residues.

Here the CDR3 reads CATHQRVSNQPQHF. CDR3 nucleotide sequence: TGTGCCACTCATCAAAGGGTGAGCAATCAGCCCCAGCATTTT. The gene calls are TRBV19 and TRBJ1-5; D is undetermined. Trimming shortened V by 10 bases and J by 1 base, and 14 bases separated the two germline ends. The CDR3 is made up of 14 amino acids. Germline V gene sequence: CDR1 LNHDA, CDR2 SQIVND (reference sequence).

The sample holds one count of this clone. The chain carries TRBV5-8 and TRBJ1-5; D might be TRBD1 (5 bases). The CDR3 contains 18 residues. Germline values: CDR1 SGHTS, CDR2 YDEGEE. Trimming cost V 6 bases and J 4 bases, with 26 bases left between them. In DNA, the CDR3 is TGTGCCAGCACTAGCCTCTCGGCAGGGTCCTGGTCAAATCAGCCCCAGCATTTT. The encoded protein is CASTSLSAGSWSNQPQHF.

V and J are TRBV10-2 and TRBJ2-2; D is possibly TRBD1 (6 bases). Between the trimmed V and J ends, which lost 3 bases and 2 bases, there was a span of 10 bases. Per germline, CDR1 WSHSY and CDR2 SAAADI. The CDR3 totals 15 residues. The CDR3 region has the DNA TGCGCCAGCAGTGAACAGGGCACCAACACCGGGGAGCTGTTTTTT. Translating it yields CASSEQGTNTGELFF.

In nucleotides, the CDR3 is TGTGCCAGCAGTGAAAGGCAAGCCCTCGGGGTGTATCAGCCCCAGCATTTT. Translated, it gives CASSERQALGVYQPQHF. The chain couples TRBV6-1 to TRBJ1-5, with D unresolved. There are 17 residues in the CDR3. The V and J ends lost 2 bases and 5 bases respectively, with 19 bases between them. The germline gives CDR1 MNHNS, CDR2 SASEGT.

The rearrangement uses TRBV5-1 and TRBJ2-2, with D perhaps matching TRBD2 (6 bases). CDR3 length: 16 amino acids. Germline V gene sequence: CDR1 SGHRS, CDR2 YFSETQ. With 4 bases removed from V and 0 bases from J, the gap between germline ends came to 13 bases. The CDR3 here is CASSPTGGTNTGELFF. The DNA of the CDR3 is TGCGCCAGCAGCCCGACCGGGGGTACGAACACCGGGGAGCTGTTTTTT.

This clone has just a few counts. This sample includes further DNA sequences coding for the same CDR3. The chain links TRBV10-3 to TRBJ2-7; D not resolved. The germline V gene encodes CDR1 ENHRY and CDR2 SYGVKD. The V end lost 2 bases, the J end lost 3 bases, and 2 bases lay between the germline ends. The CDR3 is made up of 11 amino acids. The CDR3 DNA follows: TGTGCCATCAGTGAGGGCTACGAGCAGTACTTC. Translating it yields CAISEGYEQYF.

This chain joins TRBV28 and TRBJ1-2; the D is unclear. The germline CDR1 and CDR2 sequences are MDHEN and SYDVKM. The V gene lost 7 bases and the J gene lost 0 bases, with 9 bases spanning the gap. CDR3 length: 13 amino acids. The CDR3: CASTGVSNYGYTF. The CDR3 nucleotides read TGTGCCAGCACGGGTGTATCTAACTATGGCTACACCTTC.

The genes are TRBV28 and TRBJ2-5, with 8 bases matching TRBD1. The germline CDR1 and CDR2 sequences are MDHEN and SYDVKM. V lost 2 bases and J lost 5; bases outside the gene matches: 4. The CDR3 is 14 amino acids. CDR3 residues: CASSLPGGAETQYF. In DNA form, the CDR3 reads TGTGCCAGCAGTTTACCAGGGGGCGCTGAGACCCAGTACTTC.